What follows describes a single T cell receptor (beta chain). The assay was immunoSEQ multiplex PCR, and TCRdb's table has in-frame clones only and misses some. The sample has 130,000 or so clones; roughly 80% are singletons. Recovery meant two consecutive negative NP/OP PCR tests, professional clearance, or resolved symptoms. This record belongs to a study of blood T cell repertoires in COVID-19. About the research overall: Sources were T cells, B-cell-depleted T cells, or PBMCs; the material itself was cDNA or gDNA.

Germline-derived CDR1 and CDR2 are LNHNV and YYDKDF (reference sequence). Trimming took 3 bases from V and 7 from J; bases not matched to a gene: 7. The CDR3 is made up of 15 amino acids. The chain is built from TRBV15 and TRBJ2-7; TRBD1 aligns across 12 bases. The sequenced sample was PBMCs or T cells enriched from blood (not recorded which). This receptor was obtained from a man aged 45-65 years who had recovered from COVID-19. DNA of the CDR3: TGTGCCACCAGCAGGGGGGGACAGGGGGCTGGAGAGCAGTACTTC. This codes for CATSRGGQGAGEQYF.